Included here is one TCR beta chain sequence, with context. The libraries were made with immunoSEQ v3.0 at survey level. Sequencing set out to capture about 40,000-50,000 T-cell genomes per sample. Measured with immunoSEQ multiplex PCR; TCRdb has only the in-frame clones, and not every one. The sample comprises approximately 17,000 clones, approximately 84% of which are singletons, and about 14% rests with the top ten. The sample originates from a study of long-term antiretroviral therapy in people with HIV. Per the germline V gene, CDR1 is SGHDN and CDR2 is FVKESK. With 3 bases clipped from V and 10 bases from J, the junction kept 14 bases outside the gene matches. This CDR3 is 16 amino acids long. The study used samples holding roughly 1-10 million cryopreserved PBMC before DNA extraction.

Sequencing was performed on unsorted PBMCs, taken roughly 1.3 years before starting antiretroviral therapy. The receptor comes from a man under 40 with HIV. V usage is TRBV14 and J usage is TRBJ2-1; 8 nucleotides agree with TRBD2. CDR3 in DNA: TGTGCCAGCAGCCAGATGTCGAGCGGGAGTGGGGGGGAGCAGTTCTTC. Its translation is CASSQMSSGSGGEQFF. The whole variable domain, filled in from reference TRBV14 and TRBJ2-1, reads EAGVTQFPSHSVIEKGQTVTLRCDPISGHDNLYWYRRVMGKEIKFLLHFVKESKQDESGMPNNRFLAERTGGTYSTLKVQPAELEDSGVYFCASSQMSSGSGGEQFFGPGTRLTVL.